A selection of T cell receptor beta chains follows, all from one sample in a study of blood T cell repertoires in COVID-19. Generated by immunoSEQ multiplex PCR, the TCRdb table keeps only in-frame clones and is missing some. The sample lists about 180,000 clones, 75% to 90% seen once, with 5.5% to 8% in the top ten. The sequenced sample was peripheral blood. Receptors originate from a woman aged 35 to 49 with COVID-19, enrolled during active disease. CDR3s include the opening cysteine and the closing phenylalanine or tryptophan. D genes are given only for firm matches. Clone size is given for some rows only: seen once, a few or many times, or a class if the clone is expanded.

length: 16
V: TRBV15
size: .
D: .
J: TRBJ2-3
CDR3: CATSRVPIWFPDTQYF
DNA: TGTGCCACCAGCAGAGTTCCTATCTGGTTTCCAGATACGCAGTATTTT

length: 13
V: TRBV11-3
size: .
D: TRBD2
J: TRBJ2-5
CDR3: CASSPGLAETQYF
DNA: TGTGCCAGCAGCCCCGGACTAGCAGAGACCCAGTACTTC

length: 13
V: TRBV2
size: .
D: .
J: TRBJ1-2
CDR3: CASSLRTPYGYTF
DNA: TGTGCCAGCTCACTTAGGACACCTTATGGCTACACCTTC

length: 14
V: TRBV3-1/TRBV3-2
size: .
D: .
J: TRBJ1-4
CDR3: CASSQRSFNEKLFF
DNA: TGTGCCAGCAGCCAGCGGTCCTTTAATGAAAAACTGTTTTTT

length: 12
V: TRBV12-3/TRBV12-4
size: .
D: .
J: TRBJ1-1
CDR3: CASSFTSTEAFF
DNA: TGTGCCAGCAGTTTCACTAGCACTGAAGCTTTCTTT

length: 17
V: TRBV10-1
size: .
D: TRBD1
J: TRBJ1-6
CDR3: CASSSVGQGSYNSPLHF
DNA: TGCGCCAGCAGTAGTGTGGGACAGGGGTCCTATAATTCACCCCTCCACTTT

length: 12
V: TRBV7-9
size: .
D: .
J: TRBJ1-2
CDR3: CASSLQQHGYTF
DNA: TGTGCCAGCAGCTTACAACAGCATGGCTACACCTTC

length: 12
V: TRBV20-1
size: .
D: .
J: TRBJ2-5
CDR3: CSASQGAGTQYF
DNA: TGCAGTGCTAGTCAGGGCGCCGGGACCCAGTACTTC

length: 16
V: TRBV12-5
size: .
D: TRBD2
J: TRBJ2-3
CDR3: CASGLGLASGGDTQYF
DNA: TGTGCTAGTGGTTTGGGCCTAGCGAGCGGGGGAGATACGCAGTATTTT

length: 14
V: TRBV5-6
size: .
D: TRBD1
J: TRBJ1-3
CDR3: CASSRRDSYNTIYF
DNA: TGTGCCAGCAGCCGTCGGGACAGTTACAACACCATATATTTT

length: 13
V: TRBV19
size: .
D: .
J: TRBJ1-5
CDR3: CASSIPNDQPQHF
DNA: TGTGCCAGTAGTATACCTAACGATCAGCCCCAGCATTTT

length: 13
V: TRBV19
size: .
D: TRBD1
J: TRBJ1-2
CDR3: CASTMTGNYGYTF
DNA: TGTGCCAGTACAATGACAGGGAACTATGGCTACACCTTC

length: 14
V: TRBV9
size: .
D: TRBD1
J: TRBJ1-1
CDR3: CASTRTGANTEAFF
DNA: TGTGCCAGCACCCGGACAGGGGCGAACACTGAAGCTTTCTTT

length: 11
V: TRBV19
size: large
D: .
J: TRBJ2-2
CDR3: CATQQSGELFF
DNA: TGTGCCACCCAACAGAGCGGGGAGCTGTTTTTT

length: 15
V: TRBV6-6
size: .
D: TRBD2
J: TRBJ2-1
CDR3: CASSSPQRGRHEQFF
DNA: TGTGCCAGCAGTTCCCCCCAGCGGGGGAGGCATGAGCAGTTCTTC

length: 11
V: TRBV20-1
size: .
D: .
J: TRBJ2-7
CDR3: CSARSLGQQYF
DNA: TGCAGTGCTAGATCATTGGGGCAGCAGTACTTC

length: 15
V: TRBV3-1/TRBV3-2
size: .
D: .
J: TRBJ1-2
CDR3: CASSQVAGFRYGYTF
DNA: TGTGCCAGCAGCCAAGTCGCCGGTTTTCGGTATGGCTACACCTTC

length: 17
V: TRBV5-1
size: .
D: TRBD1
J: TRBJ1-2
CDR3: CASSSISGQGKLYGYTF
DNA: TGCGCCAGCAGCTCGATCTCGGGACAGGGGAAGCTCTATGGCTACACCTTC

length: 15
V: TRBV7-9
size: .
D: .
J: TRBJ2-1
CDR3: CASSETVGAYNEQFF
DNA: TGTGCCAGCAGCGAAACAGTCGGCGCCTACAATGAGCAGTTCTTC

length: 16
V: TRBV20-1
size: once
D: .
J: TRBJ1-3
CDR3: CSASPPHSYSGNTIYF
DNA: TGCAGTGCTAGTCCCCCGCACTCTTACTCTGGAAACACCATATATTTT

length: 15
V: TRBV11-2
size: .
D: .
J: TRBJ1-3
CDR3: CASSLVTASGNTIYF
DNA: TGTGCCAGCAGCTTAGTTACAGCTTCTGGAAACACCATATATTTT

length: 14
V: TRBV6-5
size: .
D: .
J: TRBJ1-1
CDR3: CASSLEKGRTEAFF
DNA: TGTGCCAGCAGTTTGGAGAAGGGGCGCACTGAAGCTTTCTTT